The 20 T cell receptor beta chains listed next were all sequenced from one sample in a study of T-cell memory formation after mild COVID-19. TCRdb re-derived calls from the 5' RACE reads in MiXCR, one entry per CDR3 protein. The table lists over 350,000 distinct CDR3 sequences, 20% to 30% of them singletons. Sequenced sample: PBMCs or a T cell subset sorted from them (not recorded which). These receptors originate from an adult woman who had mild COVID-19 (a few samples of this study predate the infection). Cell type and time point are not known.

This rearrangement joins TRBV7-6 to TRBJ2-7; 7 nucleotides agree with TRBD1. After removal of 5 bases from V and 1 base from J, the junction contained 8 bases not matched to a gene. CDR1 and CDR2 (germline): SGHVS, FNYEAQ. This CDR3 contains 15 residues. CDR3 in DNA: TGTGCCAGCAGCCGAGTGCCAGGGGGATCCTACGAGCAGTACTTC. Amino acids: CASSRVPGGSYEQYF.

This clonotype has just a few counts. The rearrangement uses TRBV7-2 and TRBJ2-7; D possibly corresponds to TRBD1 (5 bases). In germline, CDR1 is SGHTA, CDR2 FQGNSA. The CDR3 totals 17 residues. V was clipped by 3 bases and J by 3 bases, with 21 bases between them. This CDR3 is CASSLVPASGAYYEQYF. CDR3 bases: TGTGCCAGCAGCTTGGTCCCCGCCAGTGGGGCCTACTACGAGCAGTACTTC.

This clonotype occurred a few times. The chain links TRBV7-2 to TRBJ2-3, with D maybe TRBD2 (5 bases). The CDR3 extends over 15 amino acids. From germline, CDR1 is SGHTA and CDR2 FQGNSA. V lost 3 bases to trimming and J lost 4 bases, with 14 bases between them. In nucleotides, the CDR3 is TGTGCCAGCAGCTTTGTGCGGGCGAGGGCAGATACGCAGTATTTT. Its protein is CASSFVRARADTQYF.

This clonotype has only a few counts. The chain links TRBV20-1 to TRBJ2-5; 7 bases align to TRBD2. With V trimmed by 5 bases and J by 4 bases, 13 bases remained unmatched. This CDR3 contains 15 residues. CDR1 is DFQATT and CDR2 is SNEGSKA in the germline V gene (reference sequence). In DNA form, the CDR3 reads TGCAGTGCTTTGAAGAGCGGGGTGGTGGTAGAGACCCAGTACTTC. Residues: CSALKSGVVVETQYF.

The chain joins TRBV12-3 or TRBV12-4 to TRBJ1-1; no reliable D call. Between the trimmed V and J ends, which lost 7 bases and 8 bases, there was a span of 11 bases. The CDR3 consists of 11 residues. CDR3 protein: CASTGRQEAFF. CDR3 coding DNA: TGTGCCAGCACCGGACGTCAGGAAGCTTTCTTT.

The chain couples TRBV4-1 to TRBJ1-1; D remains unclear. Germline assignment: CDR1 MGHRA and CDR2 YSYEKL. The CDR3 runs to 13 residues. Trimming stripped 1 base from V and 3 bases from J, with 6 bases between. CDR3 sequence: CASSQAIDTEAFF. Here the CDR3 DNA reads TGCGCCAGCAGCCAAGCGATTGACACTGAAGCTTTCTTT.

This clonotype was observed many times. The chain recombines TRBV5-1 with TRBJ1-1; a weak D match, TRBD1 (5 bases). This CDR3 has 14 residues. Between the trimmed V and J ends, which lost 5 bases and 2 bases, there was a span of 13 bases. CDR1 SGHRS and CDR2 YFSETQ come from the germline V gene. The CDR3: CASRLGGDNTEAFF. Here the CDR3 DNA reads TGCGCCAGCAGATTAGGAGGGGACAACACTGAAGCTTTCTTT. Full variable domain (rest looked up from reference TRBV5-1 and TRBJ1-1): KAGVTQTPRYLIKTRGQQVTLSCSPISGHRSVSWYQQTPGQGLQFLFEYFSETQRNKGNFPGRFSGRQFSNSRSEMNVSTLELGDSALYLCASRLGGDNTEAFFGQGTRLTVV.

This clonotype was seen only a few times. This chain joins TRBV12-3 or TRBV12-4 and TRBJ1-5; D is possibly TRBD1 (5 bases). Trimming took off 3 bases at V and 6 bases at J, with 18 bases between the two ends. The CDR3 runs 16 residues. This CDR3 is CASSFLPDSATQPQHF. The DNA of the CDR3 is TGTGCCAGCAGTTTTTTACCCGACAGCGCGACTCAGCCCCAGCATTTT.

This clonotype was counted between two and nine times. This chain connects TRBV6-5 to TRBJ1-2; D unclear. V was clipped by 2 bases and J by 1 base, with 8 bases between them. Looked up from germline, CDR1 is MNHEY and CDR2 is SVGAGI. This CDR3 is 14 amino acids long. This chain's CDR3 is CASSYTGNNYGYTF. The CDR3 DNA is TGTGCCAGCAGTTACACCGGGAATAACTATGGCTACACCTTC.

This clonotype was recorded a few times. The chain combines TRBV19 with TRBJ1-4; TRBD1 might be the D (6 bases). CDR3 length: 13 amino acids. Germline CDR1 LNHDA, CDR2 SQIVND (reference sequence). Trimming took off 3 bases at V and 8 bases at J, with 10 bases between the two ends. The DNA for the CDR3 is TGTGCCAGTAGTATCCAGGGGCGAGAAAAACTGTTTTTT. It encodes CASSIQGREKLFF. Full variable domain (rest looked up from reference TRBV19 and TRBJ1-4): DGGITQSPKYLFRKEGQNVTLSCEQNLNHDAMYWYRQDPGQGLRLIYYSQIVNDFQKGDIAEGYSVSREKKESFPLTVTSAQKNPTAFYLCASSIQGREKLFFGSGTQLSVL.

The chain joins TRBV5-1 to TRBJ1-5; tentative D call: TRBD1 (6 bases). V lost 4 bases, J lost 7 bases, and 21 bases lay in between. Germline V gene data show CDR1 as SGHRS and CDR2 as YFSETQ. The CDR3 totals 16 residues. The CDR3: CASSPNPTGLGQPQHF. Here the CDR3 DNA reads TGCGCCAGCAGCCCTAACCCCACAGGGCTGGGACAGCCCCAGCATTTT.

V usage is TRBV6-5 and J usage is TRBJ1-2; TRBD1 agrees at 12 bases. Unmatched junction bases numbered 15, after V lost 6 bases and J lost 4 bases. CDR1 MNHEY and CDR2 SVGAGI come from the germline V gene. The CDR3 sequence is 18 residues long. The DNA of the CDR3 is TGTGCCAGCAGGTACCCCCCGGGACAGGGGGCAGCGAGCTATGGCTACACCTTC. This gives the protein CASRYPPGQGAASYGYTF.

The chain carries TRBV2 and TRBJ2-5; 10 bases align to TRBD2. V was clipped by 5 bases and J by 4 bases; unmatched bases: 10. There are 16 residues in the CDR3. Germline V gene lookup returns CDR1 SNHLY and CDR2 FYNNEI. The CDR3 DNA reads as TGTGCCAGCAGTTCCCTAGCGGGGGAAGGGGGAGAGACCCAGTACTTC. Translation: CASSSLAGEGGETQYF.

The chain joins TRBV18 to TRBJ2-5; D gene ambiguous. This CDR3 contains 14 residues. The germline V and J ends were trimmed by 9 bases and 5 bases, with 19 bases remaining between them. The germline CDR1 and CDR2 sequences are KGHSH and LQKENI. CDR3 in amino acids: CARSSEPDSETQYF. The CDR3 nucleotides are TGTGCCAGATCATCCGAACCCGATTCGGAGACCCAGTACTTC.

This clonotype came up a few times. The CDR3 DNA reads TGTGCCAGCAGCTTTTTGCCCGGGGAGCTGTTTTTT. Translating it yields CASSFLPGELFF. The chain joins TRBV6-2 or TRBV6-3 to TRBJ2-2; D unresolved. This CDR3 contains 12 residues. Germline V gene data show CDR1 as MNHEY and CDR2 as SVGEGT. The V end lost 6 bases, the J end lost 6 bases, and 8 bases lay between the germline ends.

This clonotype was counted many times. The chain uses TRBV5-1 and TRBJ2-2, with 10 bases matching TRBD1. CDR1 is SGHRS and CDR2 is YFSETQ in the germline V gene. V gave up 0 bases and J gave up 4 bases; unmatched junction bases: 3. The CDR3 runs to 16 residues. CDR3 amino acids: CASSLGQGAPTGELFF. In nucleotides, the CDR3 is TGCGCCAGCAGCTTGGGACAGGGGGCGCCCACCGGGGAGCTGTTTTTT.

V gene TRBV2 combines with J gene TRBJ2-7, with 8 bases identical to TRBD1. Losses at the gene ends were 6 bases for V and 2 bases for J; bases not matched to a gene: 3. CDR3 length equals 13 residues. Germline CDR1 reads SNHLY; CDR2 reads FYNNEI. The CDR3 DNA reads as TGTGCCAGCAGCATGACAGGGGCCTACGAGCAGTACTTC. As protein: CASSMTGAYEQYF.

The chain is built from TRBV7-8 and TRBJ1-2; D remains unclear. Trimming removed 5 bases at V and 0 bases at J, with 13 bases between. Germline CDR1 is SGHVS and CDR2 is FQNEAQ. This CDR3 comprises 15 residues. The CDR3 here is CASSPGRAANYGYTF. The CDR3 bases are TGTGCCAGCAGCCCGGGTAGGGCAGCTAACTATGGCTACACCTTC. The variable domain in full, completed from reference TRBV7-8 and TRBJ1-2, reads GAGVSQSPRYKVAKRGQDVALRCDPISGHVSLFWYQQALGQGPEFLTYFQNEAQLDKSGLPSDRFFAERPEGSVSTLKIQRTQQEDSAVYLCASSPGRAANYGYTFGSGTRLTVV.

The V and J genes are TRBV30 and TRBJ2-3, with a tentative D call TRBD2 (5 bases). The CDR3 length is 13 residues. The germline CDR1 and CDR2 sequences are GTSNPN and SVGIG (reference sequence). Trimming removed 0 bases from V and 6 bases from J, with 10 bases in between. In DNA, the CDR3 is TGTGCCTGGAGTGTACGAGGGTCCGATACGCAGTATTTT. Translated, it gives CAWSVRGSDTQYF. The variable domain in full, with the rest retrieved from reference TRBV30 and TRBJ2-3, is SQTIHQWPATLVQPVGSPLSLECTVEGTSNPNLYWYRQAAGRGLQLLFYSVGIGQISSEVPQNLSASRPQDRQFILSSKKLLLSDSGFYLCAWSVRGSDTQYFGPGTRLTVL.

This clonotype was picked up a small number of times. The CDR3 bases are TGCAGTGCTAGTAGGATTAGCGGGGCAAACTCCTACAATGAGCAGTTCTTC. It codes for CSASRISGANSYNEQFF. V gene TRBV20-1 combines with J gene TRBJ2-1, with 8 nucleotides matching TRBD2. Looked up from germline, CDR1 is DFQATT and CDR2 is SNEGSKA (reference sequence). The CDR3 loop spans 17 amino acids. V lost 3 bases and J lost 0; bases outside the gene matches: 10.